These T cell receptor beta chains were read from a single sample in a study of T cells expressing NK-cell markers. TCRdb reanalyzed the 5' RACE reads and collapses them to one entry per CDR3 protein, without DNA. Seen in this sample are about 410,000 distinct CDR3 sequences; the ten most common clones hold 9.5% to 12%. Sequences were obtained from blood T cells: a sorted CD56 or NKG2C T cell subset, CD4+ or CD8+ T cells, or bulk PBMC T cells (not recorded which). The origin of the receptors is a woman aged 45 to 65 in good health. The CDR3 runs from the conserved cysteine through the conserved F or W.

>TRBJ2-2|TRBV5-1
CASSLHKRGTGELFF
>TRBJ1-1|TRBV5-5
CASSQRDSSEAFF
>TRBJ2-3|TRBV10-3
CAISESTGYTQYF
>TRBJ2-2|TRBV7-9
CASSTFYRGGPSRIGELFF
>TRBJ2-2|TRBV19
CASNSTGELFF
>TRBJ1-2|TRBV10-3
CAISMTAGYTF
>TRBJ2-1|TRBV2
CASSEELRSSYNEQFF
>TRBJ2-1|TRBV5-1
CASSLAVAGQAEQFF
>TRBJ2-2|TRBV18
CASSPPSDGFSNAGELFF
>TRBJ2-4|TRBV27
CASSGRDVAKNIQYF
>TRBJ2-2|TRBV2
CASSEVQPGELFF
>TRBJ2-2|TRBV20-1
CSARERTSGRAGELFF
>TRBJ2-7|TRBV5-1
CASSLAAIGGSTYEQYF
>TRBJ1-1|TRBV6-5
CASRETVNTEAFF
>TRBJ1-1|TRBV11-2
CASSLAGNRREAFF
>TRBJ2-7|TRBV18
CASSLLQGEQYF
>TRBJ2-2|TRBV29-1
CSVAVASGAGELFF
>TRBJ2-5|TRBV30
CAWSPGQGQETQYF
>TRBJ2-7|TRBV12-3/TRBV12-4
CASSSRGLAGSREQYF
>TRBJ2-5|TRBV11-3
CASSSDLSGRGETQYF
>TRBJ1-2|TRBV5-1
CASSLVAVNYGYTF
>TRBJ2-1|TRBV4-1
CASKVTTDYNEQFF
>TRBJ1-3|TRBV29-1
CSVATAKDTGNTIYF
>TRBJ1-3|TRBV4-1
CASSRLTAGNTIYF
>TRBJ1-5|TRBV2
CASSEEATGFSNQPQHF
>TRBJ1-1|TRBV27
CASSLRGTGTEAFF
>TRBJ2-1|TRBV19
CASSIRASGSRYNEQFF
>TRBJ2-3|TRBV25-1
CASSELAPLSPDTQYF
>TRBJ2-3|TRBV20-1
CSARDPGSRTDTQYF
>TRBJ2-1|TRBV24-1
CATSDSWTSANYEQFF
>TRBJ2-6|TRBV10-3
CAISESWTGGFGANVLTF
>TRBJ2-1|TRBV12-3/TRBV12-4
CASSLLVSAPSYNEQFF
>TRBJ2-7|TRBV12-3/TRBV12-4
CATRAGKPYEQYF
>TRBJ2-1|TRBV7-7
CASSTRGGGANEQFF
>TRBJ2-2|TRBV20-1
CSAFTGTGATGELFF
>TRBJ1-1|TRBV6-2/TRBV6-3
CASSYGHFEAFF
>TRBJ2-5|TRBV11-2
CASSLGVVTQYF
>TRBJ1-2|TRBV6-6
CASKEGGNYGYTF
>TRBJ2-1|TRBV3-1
CASSQGFGTGHNEQFF
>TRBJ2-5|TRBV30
CAWKREGIETQYF
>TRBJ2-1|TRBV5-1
CASSLAPSSYNEQFF
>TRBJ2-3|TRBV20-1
CLATLVDTQYF
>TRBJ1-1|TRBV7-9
CASSLGETGGDTEAFF
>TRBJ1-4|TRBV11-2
CASSPLVRRGWEKLFF